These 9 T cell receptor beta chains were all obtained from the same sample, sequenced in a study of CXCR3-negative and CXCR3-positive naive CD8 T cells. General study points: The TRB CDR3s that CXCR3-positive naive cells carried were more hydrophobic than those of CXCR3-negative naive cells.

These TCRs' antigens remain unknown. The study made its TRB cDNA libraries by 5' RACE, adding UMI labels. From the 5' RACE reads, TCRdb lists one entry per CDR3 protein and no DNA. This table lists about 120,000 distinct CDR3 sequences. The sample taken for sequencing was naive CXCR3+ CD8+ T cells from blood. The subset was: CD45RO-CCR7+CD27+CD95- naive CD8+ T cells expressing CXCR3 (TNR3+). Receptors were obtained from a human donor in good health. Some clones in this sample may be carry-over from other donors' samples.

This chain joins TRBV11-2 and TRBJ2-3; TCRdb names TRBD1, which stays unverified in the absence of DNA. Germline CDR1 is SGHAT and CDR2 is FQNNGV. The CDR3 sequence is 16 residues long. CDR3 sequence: CASSTTWGSGLDTQYF.

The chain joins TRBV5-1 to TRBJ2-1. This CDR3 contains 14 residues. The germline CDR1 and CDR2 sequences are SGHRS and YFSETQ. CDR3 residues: CASSTGGTYNEQFF.

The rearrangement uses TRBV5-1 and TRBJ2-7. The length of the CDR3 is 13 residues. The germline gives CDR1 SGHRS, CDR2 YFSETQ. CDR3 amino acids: CASSLVQDYEQYF.

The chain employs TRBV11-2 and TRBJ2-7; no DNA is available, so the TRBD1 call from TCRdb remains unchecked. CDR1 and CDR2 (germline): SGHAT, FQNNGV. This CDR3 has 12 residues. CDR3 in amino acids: CASGDTPYEQYF.

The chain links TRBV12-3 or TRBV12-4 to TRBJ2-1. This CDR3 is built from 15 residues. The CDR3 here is CASSQSGSPHNEQFF.

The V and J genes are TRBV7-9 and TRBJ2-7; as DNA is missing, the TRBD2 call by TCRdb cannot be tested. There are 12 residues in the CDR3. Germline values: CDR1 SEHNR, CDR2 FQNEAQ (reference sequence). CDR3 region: CASSELANEQYF.

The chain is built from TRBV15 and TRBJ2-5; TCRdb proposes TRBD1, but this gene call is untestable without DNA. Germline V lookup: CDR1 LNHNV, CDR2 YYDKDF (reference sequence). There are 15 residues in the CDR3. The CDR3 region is CATSRDVRGQETQYF.

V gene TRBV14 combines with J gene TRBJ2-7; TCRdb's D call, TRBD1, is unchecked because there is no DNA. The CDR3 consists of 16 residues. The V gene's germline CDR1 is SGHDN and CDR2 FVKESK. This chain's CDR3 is CASSQDLDRGLYEQYF.

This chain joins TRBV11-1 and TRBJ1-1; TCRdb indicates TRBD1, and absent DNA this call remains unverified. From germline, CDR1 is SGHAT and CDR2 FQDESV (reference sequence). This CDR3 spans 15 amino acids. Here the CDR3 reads CASSLRGQGNTEAFF. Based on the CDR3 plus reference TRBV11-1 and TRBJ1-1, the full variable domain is EAEVAQSPRYKITEKSQAVAFWCDPISGHATLYWYRQILGQGPELLVQFQDESVVDDSQLPKDRFSAERLKGVDSTLKIQPAELGDSAMYLCASSLRGQGNTEAFFGQGTRLTVV.